This T cell receptor beta chain was sequenced during a study of blood T cell repertoires in COVID-19. Study at large: Sites in the United States, Italy and Spain provided acute and convalescent COVID-19 samples.

The V segment lost 5 bases and the J segment 3 bases; nucleotides outside the gene matches: 10. This CDR3 has 15 residues. CDR1 PRHDT and CDR2 FYEKMQ come from the germline V gene (reference sequence). Sequencing used immunoSEQ multiplex PCR; TCRdb keeps in-frame clones, though not all of them. The sample contains approximately 410,000 clones, 86% of which appear only once. The sample taken for sequencing was peripheral blood. This clonotype was sampled from a woman in her twenties or thirties with active or convalescent COVID-19. The chain has TRBV13 and TRBJ2-7; 7 bases are shared with TRBD2. The DNA of the CDR3 is TGTGCCAGCAGCCTGGGCGGGAGTACCGACTACGAGCAGTACTTC. It yields the protein CASSLGGSTDYEQYF.